Sequencing of this T cell receptor beta chain was carried out in a study of CD8+ T cells in alopecia areata. Whole-study findings and limits: Expanded CD8+ clones among the top 100, and scalp clonality, were significantly decreased by tofacitinib.

Following RNA extraction, reverse transcription yielded cDNA that acted as the sequencing template. Assay used: immunoSEQ multiplex PCR; TCRdb lists only in-frame clones, some missing. Here the sample spans 150,000 to 250,000 clones, 45% to 75% being singletons. The sample holds a few counts of this clone. Its antigen is not known. The treatment here: oral pan-JAK inhibitor, 5-10 mg twice daily. The TCR comes from a human donor with alopecia areata. The sequences come from CD4+ T cells sorted from blood, collected at week 4, from a patient treated with tofacitinib.

In DNA form, the CDR3 reads TGTGCCAGCAGTCACGGGCTTACGCGAGGTGAAAAACTGTTTTTT. This gives the protein CASSHGLTRGEKLFF. V usage is TRBV28 and J usage is TRBJ1-4; D is unclear. Germline CDR1 MDHEN, CDR2 SYDVKM. V was cut by 5 bases and J by 7 bases, with 17 bases left in between. This CDR3 contains 15 residues.